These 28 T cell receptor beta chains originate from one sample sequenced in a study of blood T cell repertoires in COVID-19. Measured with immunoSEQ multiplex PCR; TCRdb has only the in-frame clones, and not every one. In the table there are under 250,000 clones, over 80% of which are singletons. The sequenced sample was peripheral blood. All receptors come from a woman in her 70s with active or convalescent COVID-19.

CDR3 protein: CASALDRGRSAFF. CDR3 DNA: TGTGCTAGTGCCCTAGACAGGGGGCGGAGTGCTTTCTTT. This chain joins TRBV12-5 and TRBJ1-1, with TRBD1 matching 10 bases. V trimming: 7 bases; J trimming: 11 bases; junction bases outside the gene matches: 10. The CDR3 sequence is 13 residues long. Germline lookup yields CDR1 LGHNT and CDR2 FRNRAP. Complete variable domain (other parts from reference TRBV12-5 and TRBJ1-1): DARVTQTPRHKVTEMGQEVTMRCQPILGHNTVFWYRQTMMQGLELLAYFRNRAPLDDSGMPKDRFSAEMPDATLATLKIQPSEPRDSAVYFCASALDRGRSAFFGQGTRLTVV.

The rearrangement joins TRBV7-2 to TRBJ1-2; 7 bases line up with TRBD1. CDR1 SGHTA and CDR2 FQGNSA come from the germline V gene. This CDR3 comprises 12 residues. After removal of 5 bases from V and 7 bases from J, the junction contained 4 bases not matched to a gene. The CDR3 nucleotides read TGTGCCAGCAGCCACGACAGGGCTGGCTACACCTTC. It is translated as CASSHDRAGYTF.

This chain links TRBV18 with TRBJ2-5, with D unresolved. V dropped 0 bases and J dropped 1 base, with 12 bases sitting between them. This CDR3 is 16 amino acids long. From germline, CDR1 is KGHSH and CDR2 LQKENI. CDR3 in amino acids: CASSPPVVAVQETQYF. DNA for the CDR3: TGTGCCAGCTCACCACCGGTGGTAGCCGTCCAAGAGACCCAGTACTTC.

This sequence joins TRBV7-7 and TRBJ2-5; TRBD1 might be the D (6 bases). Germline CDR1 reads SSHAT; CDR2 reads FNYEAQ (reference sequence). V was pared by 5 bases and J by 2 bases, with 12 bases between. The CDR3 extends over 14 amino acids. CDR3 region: CASSQVGAQETQYF. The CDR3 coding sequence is TGTGCCAGCAGCCAAGTGGGGGCGCAAGAGACCCAGTACTTC.

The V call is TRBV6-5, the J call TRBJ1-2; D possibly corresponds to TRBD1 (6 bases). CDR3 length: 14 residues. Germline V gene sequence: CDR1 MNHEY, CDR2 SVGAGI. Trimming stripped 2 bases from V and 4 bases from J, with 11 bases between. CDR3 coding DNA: TGTGCCAGCAGTTACCTCGACAGGATCTATGGCTACACCTTC. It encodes CASSYLDRIYGYTF.

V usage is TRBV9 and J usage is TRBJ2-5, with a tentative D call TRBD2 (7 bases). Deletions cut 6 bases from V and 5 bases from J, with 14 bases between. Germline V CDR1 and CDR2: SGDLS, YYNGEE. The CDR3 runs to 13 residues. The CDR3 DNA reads TGTGCCAGCAACCCGGGGGGCGGGGAGACCCAGTACTTC. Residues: CASNPGGGETQYF.

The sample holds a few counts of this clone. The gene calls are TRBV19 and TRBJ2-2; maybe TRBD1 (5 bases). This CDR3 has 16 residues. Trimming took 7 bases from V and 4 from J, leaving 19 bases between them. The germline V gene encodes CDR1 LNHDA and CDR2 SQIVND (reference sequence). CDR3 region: CASTPPGRGGTGELFF. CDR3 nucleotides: TGTGCCAGTACTCCCCCAGGAAGGGGCGGCACCGGGGAGCTGTTTTTT.

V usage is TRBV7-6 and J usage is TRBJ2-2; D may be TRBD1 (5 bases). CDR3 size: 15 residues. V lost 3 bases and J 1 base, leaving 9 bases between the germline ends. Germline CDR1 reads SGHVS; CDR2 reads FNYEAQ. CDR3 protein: CASSFRQLNTGELFF. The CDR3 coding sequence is TGTGCCAGCAGCTTCCGACAGCTGAACACCGGGGAGCTGTTTTTT.

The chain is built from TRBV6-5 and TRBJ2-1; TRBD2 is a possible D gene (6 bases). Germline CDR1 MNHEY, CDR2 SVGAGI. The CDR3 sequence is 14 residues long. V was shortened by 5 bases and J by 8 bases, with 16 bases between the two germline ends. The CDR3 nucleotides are TGTGCCAGCAGTCCCCGGGACTCTCAGGATGAGCAGTTCTTC. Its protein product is CASSPRDSQDEQFF.

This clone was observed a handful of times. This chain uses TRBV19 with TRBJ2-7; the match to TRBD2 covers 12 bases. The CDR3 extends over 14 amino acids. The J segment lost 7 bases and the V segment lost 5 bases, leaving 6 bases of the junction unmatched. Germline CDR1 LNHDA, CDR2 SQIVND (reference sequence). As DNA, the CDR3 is TGTGCCAGTAGTTCCACTAGCGGGAGGAGGGAGCAGTACTTC. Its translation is CASSSTSGRREQYF.

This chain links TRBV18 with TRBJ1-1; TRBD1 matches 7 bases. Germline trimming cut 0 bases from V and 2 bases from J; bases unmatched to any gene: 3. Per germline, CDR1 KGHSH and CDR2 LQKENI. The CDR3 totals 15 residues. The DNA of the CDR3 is TGTGCCAGCTCACCACCGACAGGGTTAAACACTGAAGCTTTCTTT. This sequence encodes CASSPPTGLNTEAFF.

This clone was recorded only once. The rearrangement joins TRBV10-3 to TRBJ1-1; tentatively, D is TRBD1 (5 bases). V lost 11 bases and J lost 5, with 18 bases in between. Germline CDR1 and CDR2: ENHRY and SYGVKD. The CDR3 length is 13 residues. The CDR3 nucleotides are TGTGCCTCCCGTGGAGGGGCGCCAACTGAAGCTTTCTTT. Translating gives CASRGGAPTEAFF.

CDR3 coding DNA: TGTGCCAGCAGTGAAATGAGCGGGACCCAGTACTTC. Its protein product is CASSEMSGTQYF. The V and J genes are TRBV2 and TRBJ2-5, with TRBD2 as a possible D gene (5 bases). CDR1 is SNHLY, CDR2 FYNNEI, per germline. Trimming took 2 bases from V and 7 from J, leaving 8 bases between them. CDR3 length: 12 residues.

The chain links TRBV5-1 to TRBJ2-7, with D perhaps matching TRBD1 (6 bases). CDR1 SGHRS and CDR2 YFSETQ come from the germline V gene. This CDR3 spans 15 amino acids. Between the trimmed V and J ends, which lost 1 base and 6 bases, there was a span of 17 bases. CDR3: CASSLTGTTFSEQYF. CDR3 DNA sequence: TGCGCCAGCAGCTTGACAGGGACGACTTTTTCCGAGCAGTACTTC.

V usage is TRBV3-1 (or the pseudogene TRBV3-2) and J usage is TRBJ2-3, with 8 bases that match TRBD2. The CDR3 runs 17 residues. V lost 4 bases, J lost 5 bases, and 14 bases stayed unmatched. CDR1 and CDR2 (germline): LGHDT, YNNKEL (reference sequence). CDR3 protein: CASSPIPSGGPVDTQYF. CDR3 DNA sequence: TGTGCCAGCAGCCCCATCCCTTCGGGGGGGCCGGTAGATACGCAGTATTTT.

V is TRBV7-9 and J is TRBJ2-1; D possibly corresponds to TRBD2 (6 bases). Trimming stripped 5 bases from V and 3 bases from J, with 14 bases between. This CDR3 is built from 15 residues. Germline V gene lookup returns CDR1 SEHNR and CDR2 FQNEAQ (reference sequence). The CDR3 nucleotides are TGTGCCAGCAGCCCGATAGCGGTAAACTACAATGAGCAGTTCTTC. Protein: CASSPIAVNYNEQFF. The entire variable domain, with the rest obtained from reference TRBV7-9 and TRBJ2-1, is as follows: DTGVSQNPRHKITKRGQNVTFRCDPISEHNRLYWYRQTLGQGPEFLTYFQNEAQLEKSRLLSDRFSAERPKGSFSTLEIQRTEQGDSAMYLCASSPIAVNYNEQFFGPGTRLTVL.

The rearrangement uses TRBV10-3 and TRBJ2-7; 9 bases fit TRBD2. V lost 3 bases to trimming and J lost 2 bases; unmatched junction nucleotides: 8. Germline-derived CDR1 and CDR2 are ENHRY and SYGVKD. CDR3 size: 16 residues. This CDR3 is CAISEMGGRGPYEQYF. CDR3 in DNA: TGTGCCATCAGTGAAATGGGCGGGAGGGGGCCCTACGAGCAGTACTTC.

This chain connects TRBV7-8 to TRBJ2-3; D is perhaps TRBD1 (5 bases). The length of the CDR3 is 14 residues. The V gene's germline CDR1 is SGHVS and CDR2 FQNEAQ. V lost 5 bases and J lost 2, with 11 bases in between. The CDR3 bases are TGTGCCAGCAGCCCACAGACAGTCACAGATACGCAGTATTTT. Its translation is CASSPQTVTDTQYF.

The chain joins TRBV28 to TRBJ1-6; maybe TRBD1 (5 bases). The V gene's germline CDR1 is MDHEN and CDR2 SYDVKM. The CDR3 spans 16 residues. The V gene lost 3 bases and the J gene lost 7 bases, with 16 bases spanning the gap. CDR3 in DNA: TGTGCCAGCAGTTTTATTGCGGGAGGACAAAATTCACCCCTCCACTTT. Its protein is CASSFIAGGQNSPLHF.

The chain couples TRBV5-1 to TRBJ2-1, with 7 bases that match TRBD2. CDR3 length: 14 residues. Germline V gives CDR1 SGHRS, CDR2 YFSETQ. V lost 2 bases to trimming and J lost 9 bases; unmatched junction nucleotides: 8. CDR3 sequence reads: CASSLQREDGEQFF. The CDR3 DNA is TGCGCCAGCAGCTTACAGCGGGAAGACGGTGAGCAGTTCTTC.

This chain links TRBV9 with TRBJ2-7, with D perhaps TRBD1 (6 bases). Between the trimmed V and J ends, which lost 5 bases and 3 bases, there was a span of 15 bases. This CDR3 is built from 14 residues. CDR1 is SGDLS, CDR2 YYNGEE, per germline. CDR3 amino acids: CASRSTGCHYEQYF. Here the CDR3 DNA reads TGTGCCAGCAGATCAACAGGGTGTCACTACGAGCAGTACTTC.

This chain's CDR3 is CASSQGPPGVFPKQYF. The DNA of the CDR3 is TGCGCCAGCAGCCAAGGGCCGCCGGGGGTTTTTCCTAAGCAGTACTTC. The chain couples TRBV4-3 to TRBJ2-7; perhaps TRBD2 as D (6 bases). The CDR3 consists of 16 residues. The V gene's germline CDR1 is LGHNA and CDR2 YSLEER. Between the trimmed V and J ends, which lost 1 base and 8 bases, there was a span of 21 bases.

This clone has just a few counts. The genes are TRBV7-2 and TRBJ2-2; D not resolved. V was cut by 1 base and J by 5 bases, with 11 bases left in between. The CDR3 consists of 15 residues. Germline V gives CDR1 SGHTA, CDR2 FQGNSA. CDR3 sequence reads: CASSLDLRVTGELFF. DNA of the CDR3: TGTGCCAGCAGCTTAGATTTACGGGTAACCGGGGAGCTGTTTTTT.

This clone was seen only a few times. CDR3 in amino acids: CASSFSLGGSRYEQYF. CDR3 sequence (DNA): TGTGCCAGCAGTTTTTCCCTCGGCGGGAGTCGGTACGAGCAGTACTTC. The chain carries TRBV28 and TRBJ2-7; TRBD2 agrees at 7 bases. Germline V gene sequence: CDR1 MDHEN, CDR2 SYDVKM. The CDR3 length is 16 residues. Trimming took 3 bases from V and 4 from J; bases not matched to a gene: 12. The full variable domain, in which reference TRBV28 and TRBJ2-7 provide the parts outside the CDR3, is DVKVTQSSRYLVKRTGEKVFLECVQDMDHENMFWYRQDPGLGLRLIYFSYDVKMKEKGDIPEGYSVSREKKERFSLILESASTNQTSMYLCASSFSLGGSRYEQYFGPGTRLTVT.

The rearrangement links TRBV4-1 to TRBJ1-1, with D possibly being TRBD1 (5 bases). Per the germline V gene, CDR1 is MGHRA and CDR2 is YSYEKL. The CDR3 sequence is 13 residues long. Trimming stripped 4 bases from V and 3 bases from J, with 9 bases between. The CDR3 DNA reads TGCGCCAGCAGCCTTAACAGGTACACTGAAGCTTTCTTT. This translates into CASSLNRYTEAFF.

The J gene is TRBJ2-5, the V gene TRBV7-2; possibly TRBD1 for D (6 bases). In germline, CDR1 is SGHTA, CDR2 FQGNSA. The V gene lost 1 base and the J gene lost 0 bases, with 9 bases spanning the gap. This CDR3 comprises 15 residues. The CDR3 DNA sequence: TGTGCCAGCAGCTTAGATACAGGGTACCAAGAGACCCAGTACTTC. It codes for CASSLDTGYQETQYF.

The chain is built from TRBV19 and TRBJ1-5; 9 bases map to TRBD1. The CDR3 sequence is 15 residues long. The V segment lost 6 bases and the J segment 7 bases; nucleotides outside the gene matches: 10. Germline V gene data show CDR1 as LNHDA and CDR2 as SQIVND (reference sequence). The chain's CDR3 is CASSRDRVGLQPQHF. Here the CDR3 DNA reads TGTGCCAGTAGCAGGGACAGGGTTGGGTTACAGCCCCAGCATTTT.

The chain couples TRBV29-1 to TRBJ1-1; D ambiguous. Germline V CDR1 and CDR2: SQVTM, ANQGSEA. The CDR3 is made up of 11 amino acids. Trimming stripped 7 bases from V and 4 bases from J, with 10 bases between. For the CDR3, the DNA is TGCAGCGGTCGTCAGGCCACTGAAGCTTTCTTT. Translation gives CSGRQATEAFF. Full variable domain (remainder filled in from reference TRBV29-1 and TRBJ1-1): SAVISQKPSRDICQRGTSLTIQCQVDSQVTMMFWYRQQPGQSLTLIATANQGSEATYESGFVIDKFPISRPNLTFSTLTVSNMSPEDSSIYLCSGRQATEAFFGQGTRLTVV.